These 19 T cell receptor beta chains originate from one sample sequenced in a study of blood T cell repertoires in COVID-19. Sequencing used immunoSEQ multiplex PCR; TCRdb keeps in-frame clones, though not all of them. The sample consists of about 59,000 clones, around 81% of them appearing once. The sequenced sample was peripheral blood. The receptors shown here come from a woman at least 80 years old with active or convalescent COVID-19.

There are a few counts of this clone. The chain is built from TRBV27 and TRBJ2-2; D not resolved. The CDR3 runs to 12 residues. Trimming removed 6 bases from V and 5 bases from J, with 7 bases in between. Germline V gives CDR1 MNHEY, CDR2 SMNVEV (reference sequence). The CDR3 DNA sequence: TGTGCCAGCAGACGTCAGACCGGGGAGCTGTTTTTT. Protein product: CASRRQTGELFF.

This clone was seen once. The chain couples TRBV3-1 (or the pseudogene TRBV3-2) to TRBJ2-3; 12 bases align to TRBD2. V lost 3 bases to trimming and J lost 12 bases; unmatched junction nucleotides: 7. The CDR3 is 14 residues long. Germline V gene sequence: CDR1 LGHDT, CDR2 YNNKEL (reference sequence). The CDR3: CASSHPTSGGPQYF. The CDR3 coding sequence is TGTGCCAGCAGCCATCCCACTAGCGGGGGGCCCCAGTATTTT.

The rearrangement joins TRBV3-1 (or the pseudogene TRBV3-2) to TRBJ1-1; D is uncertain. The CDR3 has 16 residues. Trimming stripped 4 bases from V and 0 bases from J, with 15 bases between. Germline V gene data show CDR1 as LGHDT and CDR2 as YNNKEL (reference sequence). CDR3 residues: CASSRATAYMNTEAFF. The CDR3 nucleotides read TGTGCCAGCAGCCGTGCCACAGCCTACATGAACACTGAAGCTTTCTTT.

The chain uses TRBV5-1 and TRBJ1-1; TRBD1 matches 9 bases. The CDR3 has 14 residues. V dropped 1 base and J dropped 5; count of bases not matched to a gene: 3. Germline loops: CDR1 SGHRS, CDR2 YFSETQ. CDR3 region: CASSLRDRETEAFF. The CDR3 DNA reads TGCGCCAGCAGCTTGCGGGACAGGGAAACTGAAGCTTTCTTT.

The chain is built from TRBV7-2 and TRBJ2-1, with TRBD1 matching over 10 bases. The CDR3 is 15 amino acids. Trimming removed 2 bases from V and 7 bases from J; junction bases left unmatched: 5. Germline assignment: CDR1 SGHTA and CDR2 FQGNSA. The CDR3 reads CASSLMGQGYNEQFF. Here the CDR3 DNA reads TGTGCCAGCAGCTTAATGGGACAGGGGTATAATGAGCAGTTCTTC. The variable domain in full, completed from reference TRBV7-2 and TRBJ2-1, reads GAGVSQSPSNKVTEKGKDVELRCDPISGHTALYWYRQSLGQGLEFLIYFQGNSAPDKSGLPSDRFSAERTGGSVSTLTIQRTQQEDSAVYLCASSLMGQGYNEQFFGPGTRLTVL.

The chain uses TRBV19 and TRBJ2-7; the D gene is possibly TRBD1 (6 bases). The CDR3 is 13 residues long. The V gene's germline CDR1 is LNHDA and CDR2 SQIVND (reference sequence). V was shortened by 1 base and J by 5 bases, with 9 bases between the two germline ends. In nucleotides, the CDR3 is TGTGCCAGTAGTATAGGGCCAGGGGACGAGCAGTACTTC. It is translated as CASSIGPGDEQYF. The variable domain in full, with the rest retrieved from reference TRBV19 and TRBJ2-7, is DGGITQSPKYLFRKEGQNVTLSCEQNLNHDAMYWYRQDPGQGLRLIYYSQIVNDFQKGDIAEGYSVSREKKESFPLTVTSAQKNPTAFYLCASSIGPGDEQYFGPGTRLTVT.

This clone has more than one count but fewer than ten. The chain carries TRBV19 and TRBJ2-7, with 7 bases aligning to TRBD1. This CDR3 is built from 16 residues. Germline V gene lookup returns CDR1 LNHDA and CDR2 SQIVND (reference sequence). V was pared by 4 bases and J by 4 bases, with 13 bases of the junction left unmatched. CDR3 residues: CASSTTGQAGAYEQYF. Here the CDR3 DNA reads TGTGCCAGTAGTACGACTGGACAGGCCGGAGCTTACGAGCAGTACTTC.

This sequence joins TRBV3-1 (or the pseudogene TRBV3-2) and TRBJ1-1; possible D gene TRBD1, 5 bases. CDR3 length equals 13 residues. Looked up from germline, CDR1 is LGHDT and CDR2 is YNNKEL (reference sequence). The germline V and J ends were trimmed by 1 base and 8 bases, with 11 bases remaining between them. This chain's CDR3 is CASSQGGGAEAFF. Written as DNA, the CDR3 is TGTGCCAGCAGCCAAGGTGGAGGGGCAGAAGCTTTCTTT.

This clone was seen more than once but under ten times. The CDR3, as DNA: TGTGCCAGCAGCTTCCGACACCAGAACACTGAAGCTTTCTTT. Residues: CASSFRHQNTEAFF. V and J are TRBV11-2 and TRBJ1-1, with unresolved D. Trimming pared 3 bases from V and 1 base from J, leaving 9 bases between. Germline V gene lookup returns CDR1 SGHAT and CDR2 FQNNGV. The CDR3 extends over 14 amino acids.

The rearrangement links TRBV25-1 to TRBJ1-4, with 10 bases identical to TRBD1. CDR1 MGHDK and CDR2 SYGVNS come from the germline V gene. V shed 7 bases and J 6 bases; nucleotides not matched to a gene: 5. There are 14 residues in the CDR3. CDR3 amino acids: CASTRDRGDEKLFF. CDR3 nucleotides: TGTGCCAGCACTCGGGACAGGGGCGATGAAAAACTGTTTTTT.

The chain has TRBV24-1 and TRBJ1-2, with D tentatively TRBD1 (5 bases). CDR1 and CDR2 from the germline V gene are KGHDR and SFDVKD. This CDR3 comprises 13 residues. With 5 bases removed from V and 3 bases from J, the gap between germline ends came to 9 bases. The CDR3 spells CATSAPGDYGYTF. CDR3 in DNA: TGTGCCACCAGTGCCCCGGGGGACTATGGCTACACCTTC.

CDR3: CASSLGGRVNTEAFF. The CDR3 coding sequence is TGTGCCAGCAGCTTAGGGGGCAGGGTGAACACTGAAGCTTTCTTT. V usage is TRBV7-6 and J usage is TRBJ1-1; a weak D match, TRBD1 (5 bases). With 1 base removed from V and 0 bases from J, the gap between germline ends came to 9 bases. The germline gives CDR1 SGHVS, CDR2 FNYEAQ. This CDR3 comprises 15 residues.

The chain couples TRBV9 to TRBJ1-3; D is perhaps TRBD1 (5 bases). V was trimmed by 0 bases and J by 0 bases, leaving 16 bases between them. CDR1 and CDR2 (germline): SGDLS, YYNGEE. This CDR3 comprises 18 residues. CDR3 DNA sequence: TGTGCCAGCAGCGTAGAAGGAGGGGACTCACTCTCTGGAAACACCATATATTTT. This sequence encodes CASSVEGGDSLSGNTIYF.

This CDR3 is CASSMAPSQGAAGYTF. CDR3 nucleotides: TGTGCCAGTAGTATGGCCCCGTCCCAGGGGGCGGCTGGCTACACCTTC. The gene calls are TRBV19 and TRBJ1-2; 8 bases match TRBD1. The CDR3 is 16 amino acids. Per germline, CDR1 LNHDA and CDR2 SQIVND (reference sequence). Germline trimming cut 3 bases from V and 7 bases from J; bases unmatched to any gene: 13.

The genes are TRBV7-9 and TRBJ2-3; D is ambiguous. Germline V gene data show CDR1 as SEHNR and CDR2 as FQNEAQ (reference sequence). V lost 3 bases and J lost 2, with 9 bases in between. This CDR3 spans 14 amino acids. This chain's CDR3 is CASSFETFTDTQYF. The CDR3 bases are TGTGCCAGCAGCTTTGAGACATTCACAGATACGCAGTATTTT.

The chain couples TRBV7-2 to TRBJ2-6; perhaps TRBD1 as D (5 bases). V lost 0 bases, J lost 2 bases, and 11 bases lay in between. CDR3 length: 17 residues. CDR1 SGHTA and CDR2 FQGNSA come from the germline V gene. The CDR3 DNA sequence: TGTGCCAGCAGCTTAGCAGGGGCCGAGGCTGGGGCCAACGTCCTGACTTTC. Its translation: CASSLAGAEAGANVLTF.

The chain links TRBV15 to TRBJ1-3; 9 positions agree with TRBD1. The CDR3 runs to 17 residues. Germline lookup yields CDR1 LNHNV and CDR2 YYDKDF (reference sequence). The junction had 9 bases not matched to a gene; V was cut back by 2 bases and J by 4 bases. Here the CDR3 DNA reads TGTGCCACCAGCAGACCTCTTGACAGGGGGTCCGGAAACACCATATATTTT. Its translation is CATSRPLDRGSGNTIYF.

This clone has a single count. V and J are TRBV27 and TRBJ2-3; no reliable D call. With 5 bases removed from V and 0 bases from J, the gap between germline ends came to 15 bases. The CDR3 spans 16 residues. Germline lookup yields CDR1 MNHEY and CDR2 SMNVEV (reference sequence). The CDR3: CASSILAPTSTDTQYF. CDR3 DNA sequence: TGTGCCAGCAGTATACTCGCCCCGACTAGCACAGATACGCAGTATTTT.

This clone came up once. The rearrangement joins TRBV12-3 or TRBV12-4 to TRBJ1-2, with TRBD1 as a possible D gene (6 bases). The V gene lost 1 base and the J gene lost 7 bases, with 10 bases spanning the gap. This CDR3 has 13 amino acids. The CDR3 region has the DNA TGTGCCAGCAGTTTAGATGTGGGGGCTGGCTACACCTTC. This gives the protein CASSLDVGAGYTF.